Listed below are T cell receptor beta chains from one sample, sequenced in a study of metastatic and nonmetastatic thyroid tumors. TCRdb reassembled clones from the PCR reads with MiXCR. This table holds around 46,000 clones, roughly a fifth found once. The sample was blood. The receptors originated from a male donor with papillary thyroid cancer or a benign thyroid nodule (not recorded which). Some clones in this sample may be carry-over from other donors' samples. The CDR3 runs from the conserved cysteine through the conserved F or W. Each record gives: CDR3 DNA, CDR3 protein, clone size, D gene, V gene, J gene. The D gene is left open where the match is weak. Expanded clones get a size class; other rows say once, few or many, or leave the size out.

CDR3nt: TGTGCCAGCAGAACCCCGGGGGATACGCAGTATTTT
CDR3aa: CASRTPGDTQYF
abundance: many
d_gene: .
v_gene: TRBV28
j_gene: TRBJ2-3

CDR3nt: TGTGCCAGCAGCCAAGATCCTAGCCTCCTATACAATGAGCAGTTCTTC
CDR3aa: CASSQDPSLLYNEQFF
abundance: many
d_gene: .
v_gene: TRBV3-1
j_gene: TRBJ2-1

CDR3nt: TGTGCCAGCAGCCAAGAGGGACTAGCCGATACGCAGTATTTT
CDR3aa: CASSQEGLADTQYF
abundance: many
d_gene: TRBD2
v_gene: TRBV3-1
j_gene: TRBJ2-3

CDR3nt: TGTGCCAGCAGCCCCCTGGGAGGGGCAAACACTGAAGCTTTCTTT
CDR3aa: CASSPLGGANTEAFF
abundance: many
d_gene: .
v_gene: TRBV3-1
j_gene: TRBJ1-1

CDR3nt: TGTGCCAGCAGTTTAAGCGGGAGGACCAACGCGGAGCTGTTTTTT
CDR3aa: CASSLSGRTNAELFF
abundance: .
d_gene: TRBD2
v_gene: TRBV12-3/TRBV12-4
j_gene: TRBJ2-2

CDR3nt: TGTGCCACCCCCCCCCGACCGGGACAGGGGGCGACTGGGGCCAACGTCCTGACTTTC
CDR3aa: CATPPRPGQGATGANVLTF
abundance: many
d_gene: TRBD1
v_gene: TRBV24-1
j_gene: TRBJ2-6

CDR3nt: TGTGCCAGCAGCCCACAGGGGTGTCTCTCCTACAATGAGCAGTTCTTC
CDR3aa: CASSPQGCLSYNEQFF
abundance: .
d_gene: TRBD1
v_gene: TRBV11-2
j_gene: TRBJ2-1

CDR3nt: TGTGCCAGCAGCTTCTGGACAGGTGTCTACGAGCAGTACTTC
CDR3aa: CASSFWTGVYEQYF
abundance: .
d_gene: TRBD1
v_gene: TRBV7-8
j_gene: TRBJ2-7

CDR3nt: TGCGCCAGCAGCCCGGGAGTAACGGGGAATCAGCCCCAGCATTTT
CDR3aa: CASSPGVTGNQPQHF
abundance: .
d_gene: .
v_gene: TRBV5-1
j_gene: TRBJ1-5

CDR3nt: TGTGCCAGCAGCGTCCGGGACCCCGCCTACGAGCAGTACTTC
CDR3aa: CASSVRDPAYEQYF
abundance: .
d_gene: .
v_gene: TRBV7-2
j_gene: TRBJ2-7

CDR3nt: TGTGCCAGCAGTGTAGTGGATGGAGAAGCTTTCTTT
CDR3aa: CASSVVDGEAFF
abundance: few
d_gene: .
v_gene: TRBV9
j_gene: TRBJ1-1

CDR3nt: TGTGCCAGCAGCTCAACCGGGACAGCGGCAACTAATGAAAAACTGTTTTTT
CDR3aa: CASSSTGTAATNEKLFF
abundance: many
d_gene: TRBD1
v_gene: TRBV7-9
j_gene: TRBJ1-4

CDR3nt: TGTGCCAGCAGCCAAGATGGGAGATACAACTATGGCTACACCTTC
CDR3aa: CASSQDGRYNYGYTF
abundance: many
d_gene: .
v_gene: TRBV3-1
j_gene: TRBJ1-2

CDR3nt: TGTGCCAGCAGTTTAAGTCTCTCTGGAAACACCATATATTTT
CDR3aa: CASSLSLSGNTIYF
abundance: many
d_gene: .
v_gene: TRBV12-3/TRBV12-4
j_gene: TRBJ1-3

CDR3nt: TGCGCCAGCAGCCGCGCGACAGGGATCCGAGAGACCCAGTACTTC
CDR3aa: CASSRATGIRETQYF
abundance: many
d_gene: TRBD1
v_gene: TRBV4-1
j_gene: TRBJ2-5

CDR3nt: TGCGCCAGCAGCCAAGTGTTTGGGGGGACAGGACCAAATGAAAAACTGTTTTTT
CDR3aa: CASSQVFGGTGPNEKLFF
abundance: .
d_gene: TRBD1
v_gene: TRBV4-1
j_gene: TRBJ1-4

CDR3nt: TGCAGTGCTCCGTCCGTGAACCAAGAGACCCAGTACTTC
CDR3aa: CSAPSVNQETQYF
abundance: .
d_gene: .
v_gene: TRBV20-1
j_gene: TRBJ2-5

CDR3nt: TGTGCCACCCGGGCGAGCGCCATCAGCTCTGGGGCCAACGTCCTGACTTTC
CDR3aa: CATRASAISSGANVLTF
abundance: .
d_gene: .
v_gene: TRBV10-3
j_gene: TRBJ2-6

CDR3nt: TGTGCCAGCAGCCTCGGCAGGGGTAGCACTGAAGCTTTCTTT
CDR3aa: CASSLGRGSTEAFF
abundance: .
d_gene: .
v_gene: TRBV7-2
j_gene: TRBJ1-1

CDR3nt: TGTGCCAGCAGTTTTCCGGGACAGACTGGAAACACCATATATTTT
CDR3aa: CASSFPGQTGNTIYF
abundance: large
d_gene: TRBD1
v_gene: TRBV28
j_gene: TRBJ1-3

CDR3nt: TGTGCCAGCAGCCAAGGTAGCGGGACGGGGGATGAGCAGTTCTTC
CDR3aa: CASSQGSGTGDEQFF
abundance: many
d_gene: TRBD2
v_gene: TRBV3-1
j_gene: TRBJ2-1

CDR3nt: TGCGCCAGCAGCTCTCCGGGGGCGAGGAGCTCCTACGAGCAGTACTTC
CDR3aa: CASSSPGARSSYEQYF
abundance: many
d_gene: .
v_gene: TRBV5-1
j_gene: TRBJ2-7

CDR3nt: TGCAGTGCTAGGGACGACGCGCTAGCGGGAAAGGACGGGGAGCTGTTTTTT
CDR3aa: CSARDDALAGKDGELFF
abundance: few
d_gene: TRBD2
v_gene: TRBV20-1
j_gene: TRBJ2-2

CDR3nt: TGTGCCAGCAGCCAAACAGGGTCCTACGAGCAGTACTTC
CDR3aa: CASSQTGSYEQYF
abundance: many
d_gene: .
v_gene: TRBV4-2
j_gene: TRBJ2-7

CDR3nt: TGTGCCAGCAGCTTAGAACAGGGCACAGCTGATAGCAATCAGCCCCAGCATTTT
CDR3aa: CASSLEQGTADSNQPQHF
abundance: .
d_gene: .
v_gene: TRBV11-2
j_gene: TRBJ1-5

CDR3nt: TGTGCCAGCAGGATGGGGACAGACTATGGCTACACCTTC
CDR3aa: CASRMGTDYGYTF
abundance: .
d_gene: TRBD1
v_gene: TRBV28
j_gene: TRBJ1-2

CDR3nt: TGTGCCAGCAGCCAAGGGACAGTATCCTACGAGCAGTACTTC
CDR3aa: CASSQGTVSYEQYF
abundance: many
d_gene: .
v_gene: TRBV3-1
j_gene: TRBJ2-7

CDR3nt: TGCGCCAGCAGCCGGGGGACAGAATATAATTCACCCCTCCACTTT
CDR3aa: CASSRGTEYNSPLHF
abundance: .
d_gene: TRBD1
v_gene: TRBV5-1
j_gene: TRBJ1-6

CDR3nt: TGCAGTGCTAGATTGGTGAAGGGCGTGGGTCAGCCCCAGCATTTT
CDR3aa: CSARLVKGVGQPQHF
abundance: .
d_gene: .
v_gene: TRBV20-1
j_gene: TRBJ1-5

CDR3nt: TGCGCCAGCAGCTTGGACGGACAGGGGGTCTATGGCTACACCTTC
CDR3aa: CASSLDGQGVYGYTF
abundance: .
d_gene: TRBD1
v_gene: TRBV5-1
j_gene: TRBJ1-2

CDR3nt: TGTGCCAGCAGTGAGGACACGCGTAACTATGGCTACACCTTC
CDR3aa: CASSEDTRNYGYTF
abundance: many
d_gene: .
v_gene: TRBV2
j_gene: TRBJ1-2

CDR3nt: TGTGCCAGCAGCTCAGAGGGGGGGGGGATCGGCTATGGCTACACCTTC
CDR3aa: CASSSEGGGIGYGYTF
abundance: many
d_gene: .
v_gene: TRBV11-1
j_gene: TRBJ1-2

CDR3nt: TGCGCCAGCAGCTTTGGACTAGCTGGGGAGCAGTACTTC
CDR3aa: CASSFGLAGEQYF
abundance: .
d_gene: TRBD2
v_gene: TRBV5-1
j_gene: TRBJ2-7

CDR3nt: TGTGCCAGCAGTTGGGGGAACACCGGGGAGCTGTTTTTT
CDR3aa: CASSWGNTGELFF
abundance: .
d_gene: .
v_gene: TRBV25-1
j_gene: TRBJ2-2

CDR3nt: TGTGCCAGTAGTATACGATCCGACAGGGGGCGAGGTCAGCCCCAGCATTTT
CDR3aa: CASSIRSDRGRGQPQHF
abundance: many
d_gene: TRBD1
v_gene: TRBV19
j_gene: TRBJ1-5

CDR3nt: TGTGCCAGCAGTACGCGACGGATGGATACGCAGTATTTT
CDR3aa: CASSTRRMDTQYF
abundance: many
d_gene: .
v_gene: TRBV27
j_gene: TRBJ2-3

CDR3nt: TGTGCCAGCAGCGGAAGCTTGTCGGCTAGCGGGAGGGGAAACGAGCAGTACTTC
CDR3aa: CASSGSLSASGRGNEQYF
abundance: .
d_gene: TRBD2
v_gene: TRBV11-1
j_gene: TRBJ2-7

CDR3nt: TGTGCCAGCAGTGGGGTAGCAGAGACCCAGTACTTC
CDR3aa: CASSGVAETQYF
abundance: many
d_gene: .
v_gene: TRBV2
j_gene: TRBJ2-5